This T cell receptor beta chain comes out of a study of human T cells and chemical hapten exposure. Using its own MiXCR run on the RACE reads, TCRdb lists one record per CDR3 protein. The data show about 400,000 distinct CDR3 sequences, more than 5% seen once. Overall study findings and caveats: Patch test score showed a positive correlation with PT1 expanded TCR counts.

The sample holds many counts of this clonotype. Its antigen is unidentified. Time point here: patch test 2, 6 weeks after DPC sensitization. Treatment of the sample: therapeutic diphenylcyclopropenone sensitization with weekly scalp DPC. The germline V gene encodes CDR1 MNHEY and CDR2 SVGEGT. The CDR3 length is 16 residues. J gave up 6 bases and V 6 bases, and 10 bases lay outside the gene matches. The rearrangement links TRBV6-2 or TRBV6-3 to TRBJ1-6, with 8 bases matching TRBD1. This TCR was sampled from a young woman with alopecia areata. Some clones in this sample may be carry-over from other donors' samples. This specimen was whole blood, taken in connection with sensitization to the hapten diphenylcyclopropenone (DPC). This CDR3 is CASSPLNTGGNSPLHF. The CDR3 DNA is TGTGCCAGCAGCCCACTCAATACAGGGGGTAATTCACCCCTCCACTTT.